The entry below gives a single T cell receptor (beta chain) sequence along with its context. As yet, its antigen is unknown. TCRdb's table, derived via immunoSEQ multiplex PCR, lists solely in-frame clones and lacks some. This table holds 2,500 to 3,000 clones, roughly 85% found once. This specimen belongs to a study of hypomethylating agent response in myelodysplastic syndrome. Study-level points and caveats: Possible novel MDS antigen recognition by shared GLIPH2 clusters needs experimental validation.

Trimming took 4 bases from V and 10 from J, leaving 19 bases between them. Germline V gene sequence: CDR1 MDHEN, CDR2 SYDVKM. The CDR3 is made up of 15 amino acids. The source material was bone marrow, sampled before or after starting hypomethylating agent treatment for myelodysplastic syndrome (not recorded which). The genes are TRBV28 and TRBJ1-4; tentative D call: TRBD1 (5 bases). This sequence originates from a human donor with myelodysplastic syndrome. The DNA for the CDR3 is TGTGCCAGCAGTTCCACTATGGGGCTTGAGGGAAAACTGTTTTTT. It is translated as CASSSTMGLEGKLFF.